One sample yielded the 15 T cell receptor beta chains listed below, sequenced in a study of OX40 agonist ivuxolimab in advanced cancers. TCRdb keeps only in-frame clones here, not all; method: immunoSEQ multiplex PCR. In the table there are about 70,000 clones, more than 80% of which are singletons. Sequencing used CD4+ or CD8+ T cells sorted from blood, obtained in a trial of the OX40 agonist ivuxolimab. The receptor set was obtained from an adult with an advanced solid tumor such as melanoma, head and neck, liver or kidney cancer.

This clone was counted between two and nine times. The chain joins TRBV7-2 to TRBJ2-7; D tentatively reads TRBD1 or TRBD2 (6 bases each). The V and J ends lost 4 bases and 5 bases respectively, with 12 bases between them. Germline V gene lookup returns CDR1 SGHTA and CDR2 FQGNSA. The CDR3 sequence is 13 residues long. This chain's CDR3 is CASSWRGEDEQYF. DNA of the CDR3: TGTGCCAGCAGCTGGAGGGGGGAAGACGAGCAGTACTTC.

Only a few counts were recorded for this clone. The rearrangement joins TRBV27 to TRBJ1-1, with unresolved D. Between the trimmed V and J ends, which lost 7 bases and 4 bases, there was a span of 7 bases. Per germline, CDR1 MNHEY and CDR2 SMNVEV (reference sequence). The CDR3 has 11 amino acids. CDR3 sequence (DNA): TGTGCCAGCAAAAAGTCCACTGAAGCTTTCTTT. Translated: CASKKSTEAFF.

Regarding this clone: Within the sample, other DNA sequences also encode this same CDR3. The chain joins TRBV5-1 to TRBJ1-1, with TRBD1 matching 7 bases. CDR3 size: 15 residues. Germline lookup yields CDR1 SGHRS and CDR2 YFSETQ. Trimming removed 8 bases from V and 0 bases from J; junction bases left unmatched: 10. The CDR3 spells CASTPGGSMNTEAFF. DNA of the CDR3: TGCGCCAGTACTCCAGGGGGTTCTATGAACACTGAAGCTTTCTTT.

This chain connects TRBV7-2 to TRBJ2-5; 8 positions match TRBD2. Germline V gene sequence: CDR1 SGHTA, CDR2 FQGNSA. CDR3 size: 14 residues. With V trimmed by 4 bases and J by 1 base, 2 bases remained unmatched. The chain's CDR3 is CASSSAGAQETQYF. For the CDR3, the DNA is TGTGCCAGCAGCTCAGCGGGGGCCCAAGAGACCCAGTACTTC.

This chain joins TRBV9 and TRBJ1-4, with D hard to call. V lost 7 bases, J lost 0 bases, and 10 bases lay in between. The V gene's germline CDR1 is SGDLS and CDR2 YYNGEE. This CDR3 spans 14 amino acids. The CDR3 loop reads CASAPRATNEKLFF. As DNA, the CDR3 is TGTGCCAGCGCCCCCCGAGCAACTAATGAAAAACTGTTTTTT.

The chain uses TRBV19 and TRBJ1-3, with no clear D. Looked up from germline, CDR1 is LNHDA and CDR2 is SQIVND (reference sequence). The length of the CDR3 is 14 residues. Between the trimmed V and J ends, which lost 5 bases and 3 bases, there was a span of 11 bases. The CDR3 region is CASSPRAGGNTIYF. Here the CDR3 DNA reads TGTGCCAGTAGTCCCCGGGCGGGTGGAAACACCATATATTTT.

The sample holds one count of this clone. The rearrangement joins TRBV5-1 to TRBJ1-1; the D is unclear. The CDR3 loop spans 15 amino acids. CDR1 and CDR2 (germline): SGHRS, YFSETQ. The V end was cut by 0 bases, the J end by 3 bases, with 12 bases between. The CDR3, as DNA: TGCGCCAGCAGCTTGGCCGGGGATTGGGACACTGAAGCTTTCTTT. Protein: CASSLAGDWDTEAFF.

The J gene is TRBJ2-7, the V gene TRBV5-1; 7 nucleotides match TRBD2. With V trimmed by 0 bases and J by 6 bases, 3 bases remained unmatched. CDR3 size: 13 residues. Germline V gene sequence: CDR1 SGHRS, CDR2 YFSETQ. The CDR3 sequence is CASSLGEGIEQYF. In DNA, the CDR3 is TGCGCCAGCAGCTTGGGGGAGGGTATCGAGCAGTACTTC. The variable domain in full, with the rest retrieved from reference TRBV5-1 and TRBJ2-7, is KAGVTQTPRYLIKTRGQQVTLSCSPISGHRSVSWYQQTPGQGLQFLFEYFSETQRNKGNFPGRFSGRQFSNSRSEMNVSTLELGDSALYLCASSLGEGIEQYFGPGTRLTVT.

The J gene is TRBJ1-3, the V gene TRBV7-9; 7 positions match TRBD1. The CDR3 contains 15 residues. The trim removed 5 bases at V and 9 bases at J, leaving 13 bases unmatched. Germline V gene data show CDR1 as SEHNR and CDR2 as FQNEAQ (reference sequence). CDR3 protein: CASSPWDSLGSTIYF. CDR3 DNA sequence: TGTGCCAGCAGCCCTTGGGACAGCTTAGGGAGCACCATATATTTT.

This chain joins TRBV7-8 and TRBJ2-4, with D perhaps TRBD2 (6 bases). Trimming took off 6 bases at V and 9 bases at J, with 27 bases between the two ends. This CDR3 is 17 amino acids long. Germline V gene lookup returns CDR1 SGHVS and CDR2 FQNEAQ. DNA for the CDR3: TGTGCCAGCAGTTACTTAGGGGCGGGGTCAGACCATATCATTCAGTACTTC. Amino acids: CASSYLGAGSDHIIQYF.

The V and J genes are TRBV11-2 and TRBJ1-2, with TRBD1 identical over 7 bases. The ends lost 0 bases at V and 2 bases at J; junction bases unmatched: 3. The germline gives CDR1 SGHAT, CDR2 FQNNGV. The CDR3 extends over 15 amino acids. CDR3 region: CASSLEPTGNYGYTF. Here the CDR3 DNA reads TGTGCCAGCAGCTTAGAACCGACAGGGAACTATGGCTACACCTTC. Supplemented by reference TRBV11-2 and TRBJ1-2, the full variable domain reads EAGVAQSPRYKIIEKRQSVAFWCNPISGHATLYWYQQILGQGPKLLIQFQNNGVVDDSQLPKDRFSAERLKGVDSTLKIQPAKLEDSAVYLCASSLEPTGNYGYTFGSGTRLTVV.

This chain connects TRBV7-9 to TRBJ1-4; 7 positions agree with TRBD1. Per germline, CDR1 SEHNR and CDR2 FQNEAQ (reference sequence). Trimming took 6 bases from V and 5 from J; bases not matched to a gene: 6. There are 14 residues in the CDR3. The CDR3, as DNA: TGTGCCAGCAGTTACAGGGGCGAAAATGAAAAACTGTTTTTT. It specifies CASSYRGENEKLFF. The full variable domain, in which reference TRBV7-9 and TRBJ1-4 provide the parts outside the CDR3, is DTGVSQNPRHKITKRGQNVTFRCDPISEHNRLYWYRQTLGQGPEFLTYFQNEAQLEKSRLLSDRFSAERPKGSFSTLEIQRTEQGDSAMYLCASSYRGENEKLFFGSGTQLSVL.

V gene TRBV19 combines with J gene TRBJ1-5, with D unclear. Germline V gene data show CDR1 as LNHDA and CDR2 as SQIVND (reference sequence). Trimming pared 10 bases from V and 3 bases from J, leaving 16 bases between. The CDR3 is 14 amino acids. CDR3 in DNA: TGTGCCACCTCCTGGGCGGCTGACAATCAGCCCCAGCATTTT. Encoded protein: CATSWAADNQPQHF.

In its sample, this clone was seen once. The rearrangement uses TRBV11-2 and TRBJ2-3; TRBD2 matches at 10 bases. J was trimmed by 4 bases and V by 8 bases; bases with no gene match: 18. The CDR3 is 18 residues long. Germline assignment: CDR1 SGHAT and CDR2 FQNNGV. CDR3: CASGRILSLAGDADTQYF. The CDR3 coding sequence is TGTGCCAGCGGACGAATACTTTCTCTAGCGGGGGACGCAGATACGCAGTATTTT. Variable domain in full (rest from reference TRBV11-2 and TRBJ2-3): EAGVAQSPRYKIIEKRQSVAFWCNPISGHATLYWYQQILGQGPKLLIQFQNNGVVDDSQLPKDRFSAERLKGVDSTLKIQPAKLEDSAVYLCASGRILSLAGDADTQYFGPGTRLTVL.

The rearrangement links TRBV7-6 to TRBJ1-5; unclear D gene. V was clipped by 0 bases and J by 7 bases, with 7 bases between them. CDR1 is SGHVS and CDR2 is FNYEAQ in the germline V gene. The CDR3 contains 13 residues. CDR3 protein: CASSLASQQPQHF. The CDR3, as DNA: TGTGCCAGCAGCTTAGCGAGCCAGCAGCCCCAGCATTTT. The full variable domain, completed using reference TRBV7-6 and TRBJ1-5, is GAGVSQSPRYKVTKRGQDVALRCDPISGHVSLYWYRQALGQGPEFLTYFNYEAQQDKSGLPNDRFSAERPEGSISTLTIQRTEQRDSAMYRCASSLASQQPQHFGDGTRLSIL.